These T cell receptor beta chains were read from a single sample in a study of blood T cell repertoires in COVID-19. The assay was immunoSEQ multiplex PCR, and TCRdb's table has in-frame clones only and misses some. The table shows fewer than 250,000 clones, with 83% occurring only once. Sequencing was performed on PBMCs or T cells enriched from blood (not recorded which). The receptor source for this set is a woman in her thirties or forties who had been exposed to COVID-19. CDR3s include the opening cysteine and the closing phenylalanine or tryptophan. The D gene is left open where the match is weak. Clone size is shown for a subset of rows, as once, few, many or a class of expanded clone.

TRBJ2-2 - few TRBV9 TGTGCCAGCAGCCCCAGTTCCAGGGGTCCCGGGGAGCTGTTTTTT CASSPSSRGPGELFF
TRBJ2-2 - - TRBV9 TGTGCCAGCAGCGCAGGGACTGGCGCCGGGGAGCTGTTTTTT CASSAGTGAGELFF
TRBJ2-2 - - TRBV2 TGTGCCAGCATCACTAGCCCGATAAACACCGGGGAGCTGTTTTTT CASITSPINTGELFF
TRBJ2-7 - - TRBV4-2 TGTGCCAGCAGCCCAAGCACAGGGACCTACGAGCAGTACTTC CASSPSTGTYEQYF
TRBJ2-7 TRBD2 - TRBV3-1/TRBV3-2 TGTGCCAGCAGCCAGTCTGGGAGGGGCTCCTACGAGCAGTACTTC CASSQSGRGSYEQYF
TRBJ1-2 - few TRBV9 TGTGCCAGCAGCGCAGGCCAGGGTGGATATGGCTACACCTTC CASSAGQGGYGYTF
TRBJ1-1 - - TRBV19 TGTGCCAGTAGTATGCAGCGCTACACTATTGGAGCTTTCTTT CASSMQRYTIGAFF
TRBJ1-1 TRBD1 - TRBV19 TGTGCCAGTACCCCCCAGGGGGACACTGAAGCTTTCTTT CASTPQGDTEAFF
TRBJ2-1 - - TRBV19 TGTGCCAGTAGTATAGAGGAGGGATATGAGCAGTTCTTC CASSIEEGYEQFF
TRBJ1-5 TRBD1 - TRBV19 TGTGCCAGTAGTTCCGGGACAGGGGGCTATGATCAGCCCCAGCATTTT CASSSGTGGYDQPQHF
TRBJ1-6 TRBD1 - TRBV5-1 TGCGCCAGCAGCTTGGGCAGGGGGGATAATTCACCCCTCCACTTT CASSLGRGDNSPLHF
TRBJ1-6 TRBD1 - TRBV18 TGTGCCAGCTCACGGGACAGGGGTAATTCACCCCTCCACTTT CASSRDRGNSPLHF
TRBJ2-3 TRBD2 - TRBV9 TGTGCCAGCAGCGTAGGAAATAGCGGGGGTGCAGATACGCAGTATTTT CASSVGNSGGADTQYF
TRBJ2-1 - - TRBV5-1 TGCGCCAGCAGCTTGGACAGGGTACCCAATGAGCAGTTCTTC CASSLDRVPNEQFF
TRBJ1-6 - - TRBV7-9 TGTGCCACCGGGGACGGGAGCTCCTATAATTCACCCCTCCACTTT CATGDGSSYNSPLHF
TRBJ1-1 - - TRBV11-2 TGTGCCAGCAGCTTAGGGCTAAGGAGGGGTAATACTGAAGCTTTCTTT CASSLGLRRGNTEAFF
TRBJ2-5 TRBD1 few TRBV4-1 TGCGCCAGCAGCCACATGACAGGGGGCCATCAAGAGACCCAGTACTTC CASSHMTGGHQETQYF
TRBJ1-1 - - TRBV3-1/TRBV3-2 TGTGCCACCCGGAGGGCAGGAATAAACACTGAAGCTTTCTTT CATRRAGINTEAFF
TRBJ2-2 - - TRBV3-1/TRBV3-2 TGTGCCAGCAGCCAGAGTACCGGGGAGCTGTTTTTT CASSQSTGELFF
TRBJ1-1 - - TRBV14 TGTGCCAGCAGCCCGGGTCCACAGGTAATGAGGACTGAAGCTTTCTTT CASSPGPQVMRTEAFF
TRBJ1-4 - few TRBV27 TGTGCCAGCAGTTTAACGTCTGTGGGTGGCGGTACTAATGAAAAACTGTTTTTT CASSLTSVGGGTNEKLFF
TRBJ2-1 - many TRBV20-1 TGCAGTGCTAGACTCTACAATGAGCAGTTCTTC CSARLYNEQFF
TRBJ1-1 - - TRBV4-1 TGCGCCAGCAGCCAAGAGGACACGGTGAACACTGAAGCTTTCTTT CASSQEDTVNTEAFF
TRBJ1-1 - - TRBV5-1 TGCGCCAGCAGTCCTGACAATTTTGCTGACACTGAAGCTTTCTTT CASSPDNFADTEAFF
TRBJ1-1 TRBD1 - TRBV15 TGTGCCACCAGCCCAGTTACAGGGGCCTCTGAAGCTTTCTTT CATSPVTGASEAFF
TRBJ2-5 TRBD2 - TRBV7-2 TGTGCCAGCAGCTTGAATAGCGGGGTCGGGTCGGAGACCCAGTACTTC CASSLNSGVGSETQYF
TRBJ2-1 - many TRBV7-6 TGTGCCAGCACCCAAGGTAGCGGACAAAACAATGAGCAGTTCTTC CASTQGSGQNNEQFF
TRBJ2-3 - - TRBV30 TGTGCCTGGAGTTATAGCACAGATACGCAGTATTTT CAWSYSTDTQYF
TRBJ1-3 - once TRBV27 TGTGCCAGCAGTTCCTCCAGCTCTGGAAACACCATATATTTT CASSSSSSGNTIYF
TRBJ2-6 TRBD1 - TRBV7-2 TGTGCCAGCAGCCCTACGGGACAGGTCTTTGTGGGGGCCAACGTCCTGACTTTC CASSPTGQVFVGANVLTF
TRBJ1-5 - - TRBV7-2 TGTGCCAGCAGTCCCCTGTGGGAGGGGAATAGCAATCAGCCCCAGCATTTT CASSPLWEGNSNQPQHF
TRBJ1-2 TRBD1 - TRBV18 TGTGCCAGCTCACCTACAGGGGTTGACTATGGCTACACCTTC CASSPTGVDYGYTF
TRBJ1-2 TRBD1 - TRBV6-5 TGTGCCAGCAGACCCGCCGGGACAGGGGGGAATGGCTACACCTTC CASRPAGTGGNGYTF
TRBJ1-6 - - TRBV3-1/TRBV3-2 TGTGCCAGCAGCCCACAGGTGGGCAATTCACCCCTCCACTTT CASSPQVGNSPLHF
TRBJ2-3 TRBD1 - TRBV24-1 TGTGCCACCAGTGATCGGGACAGGGGCACAGATACGCAGTATTTT CATSDRDRGTDTQYF
TRBJ1-2 - - TRBV5-8 TGTGCCAGCAGCCGCGGGACTGGGTATGGCTACACCTTC CASSRGTGYGYTF
TRBJ1-2 TRBD1 - TRBV19 TGTGCCAGTAGTATGGTTCAGGGGGCGACTACGACCTTC CASSMVQGATTTF
TRBJ1-4 - - TRBV5-4 TGTGCCAGCAAGGGGACAACTAATGAAAAACTGTTTTTT CASKGTTNEKLFF
TRBJ2-2 TRBD2 - TRBV2 TGTGCCAGCAGTGCGTCCCCTAGCGGCACCGGGGAGCTGTTTTTT CASSASPSGTGELFF
TRBJ2-3 TRBD1 once TRBV27 TGTGCCAGCGGAGGGGGACAGGGGGCTGGTGCGCAGTATTTT CASGGGQGAGAQYF
TRBJ1-2 - few TRBV12-3/TRBV12-4 TGTGCCAGCAGTTTTAATGGCTACACCTTC CASSFNGYTF
TRBJ2-1 TRBD2 once TRBV29-1 TGCAGCGTTGAAGAAGGACTAGCGGGGGGGCTCGGGCAGTTCTTC CSVEEGLAGGLGQFF
TRBJ1-2 TRBD1 - TRBV28 TGTGCCACCCCGACAGGGGAAGGAGTCTATGGCTACACCTTC CATPTGEGVYGYTF
TRBJ2-5 - - TRBV6-2/TRBV6-3 TGTGCCAGCAGCCGCGAGTGGGAGACCCAGTACTTC CASSREWETQYF
TRBJ2-7 - once TRBV7-2 TGTGCCAGCAGCTTAGGGCCCCTCTGGGTAGCTACCGAGCAGTACTTC CASSLGPLWVATEQYF
TRBJ2-5 TRBD2 - TRBV5-1 TGCGCCAGCAGCTTGGTCCCCGCGGGGGGAGAAGAGACCCAGTACTTC CASSLVPAGGEETQYF
TRBJ1-5 - - TRBV7-9 TGTGCCAGCAGCCCCGGCGGGGGCGGGGTCAATCAGCCCCAGCATTTT CASSPGGGGVNQPQHF
TRBJ2-5 - - TRBV6-2/TRBV6-3 TGTGCCAGCAGTTGGGTCCGGCAGGGGCCCCAAGAGACCCAGTACTTC CASSWVRQGPQETQYF
TRBJ1-1 - once TRBV2 TGTGCCAGCAGTGAGGGGCTCACGCGCTACACTGAAGCTTTCTTT CASSEGLTRYTEAFF
TRBJ1-1 TRBD1 few TRBV9 TGTGCCAGCAGCGAGGGACAGGGTGGCACTGAAGCTTTCTTT CASSEGQGGTEAFF
TRBJ1-2 - - TRBV2 TGTGCCAGCAGCGGCCCGACAGCCTCCTATGGCTACACCTTC CASSGPTASYGYTF
TRBJ1-2 - - TRBV29-1 TGCAGCGTTGAAGTTGGGGCAGGCTATGGCTACACCTTC CSVEVGAGYGYTF
TRBJ2-3 TRBD2 - TRBV5-1 TGCGCCAGCAGCGCTGGACTAGCGGGGGGGCCTATAGATACGCAGTATTTT CASSAGLAGGPIDTQYF
TRBJ1-4 - - TRBV4-1 TGCGCCAGCAGCCAAGAGGGGGGGTTTACTAATGAAAAACTGTTTTTT CASSQEGGFTNEKLFF
TRBJ1-3 TRBD1 - TRBV18 TGTGCCAGCTCAACAGATACGACAGGGCTGGCGGGAAACACCATATATTTT CASSTDTTGLAGNTIYF